The 4 T cell receptor beta chains presented below share a single source sample, sequenced in a study of tumor-infiltrating lymphocytes in oesophageal squamous cell carcinoma. Each CDR3 protein gets one entry after TCRdb re-called the PCR reads with MiXCR. The repertoire holds about 13,000 distinct CDR3 sequences, with 46% as singletons. Sequencing used blood. The source is a male donor with esophageal squamous cell carcinoma.

In this sample, this clonotype is medium-sized (0.01 to 0.1%). This sequence joins TRBV12-3 or TRBV12-4 and TRBJ2-2, with 9 bases matching TRBD2. V was pared by 4 bases and J by 5 bases, with 5 bases of the junction left unmatched. CDR3 size: 15 residues. For the CDR3, the DNA is TGTGCCAGCAGTTGGGATAGCGGGAGTACCGGGGAGCTGTTTTTT. Encoded protein: CASSWDSGSTGELFF.

A note on this clonotype: No conserved phenylalanine or tryptophan is present at the end of the CDR3, so a read error is the likely explanation. The DNA is omitted, as the CDR3 cannot be located on it reliably, and the CDR3 follows TCRdb's listing. The chain is built from TRBV7-3 and TRBJ2-5; TRBD2 is the table's D call and was not checked against the DNA. Germline CDR1 SGHTA, CDR2 FQGTGA. The CDR3 has 15 residues if both end residues are counted. The CDR3 sequence: CASSPTGVSPLHFGN.

The V and J genes are TRBV7-3 and TRBJ2-1, with D maybe TRBD1 (7 bases). CDR1 is SGHTA, CDR2 FQGTGA, per germline. V lost 4 bases and J lost 7, with 20 bases in between. The CDR3 extends over 16 amino acids. The CDR3 bases are TGTGCCAGCAGCTCAGGGGGTGGGGGGCTGGGGAATGAGCAGTTCTTC. Its translation is CASSSGGGGLGNEQFF.

This clonotype showed up many times. A much larger clone sits a single nucleotide away, making a read error possible. V and J are TRBV7-8 and TRBJ2-1, with TRBD2 identical over 11 bases. The length of the CDR3 is 14 residues. The V gene end was trimmed by 1 base and the J gene end by 9 bases; junction bases not matched to a gene: 2. Looked up from germline, CDR1 is SGHVS and CDR2 is FQNEAQ. This chain's CDR3 is CASSLVAGGLEQFF. As DNA, the CDR3 is TGTGCCAGCAGCTTAGTAGCGGGAGGGCTTGAGCAGTTCTTC.